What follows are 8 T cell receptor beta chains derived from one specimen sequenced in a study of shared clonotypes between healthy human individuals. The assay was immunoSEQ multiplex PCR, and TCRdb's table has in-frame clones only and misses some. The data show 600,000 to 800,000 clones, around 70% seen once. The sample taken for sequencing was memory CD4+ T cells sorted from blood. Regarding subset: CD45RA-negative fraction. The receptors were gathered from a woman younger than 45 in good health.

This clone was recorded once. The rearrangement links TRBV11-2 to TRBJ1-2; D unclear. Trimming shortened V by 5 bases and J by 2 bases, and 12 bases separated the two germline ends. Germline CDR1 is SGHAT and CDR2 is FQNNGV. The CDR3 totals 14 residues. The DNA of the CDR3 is TGTGCCAGCAGCCCCCGCGGAGGGAACTATGGCTACACCTTC. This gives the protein CASSPRGGNYGYTF.

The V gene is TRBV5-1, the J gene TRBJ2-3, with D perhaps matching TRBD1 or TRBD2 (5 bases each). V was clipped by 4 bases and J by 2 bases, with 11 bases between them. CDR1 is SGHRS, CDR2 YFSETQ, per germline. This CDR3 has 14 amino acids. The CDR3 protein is CASSQGEATDTQYF. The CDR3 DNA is TGCGCCAGCAGCCAGGGAGAGGCCACAGATACGCAGTATTTT.

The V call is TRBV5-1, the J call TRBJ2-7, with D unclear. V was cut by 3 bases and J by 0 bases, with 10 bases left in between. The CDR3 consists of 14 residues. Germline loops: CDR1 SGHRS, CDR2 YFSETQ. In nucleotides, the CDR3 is TGCGCCAGCAGCTCAAGACGGACCTCCTACGAGCAGTACTTC. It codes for CASSSRRTSYEQYF.

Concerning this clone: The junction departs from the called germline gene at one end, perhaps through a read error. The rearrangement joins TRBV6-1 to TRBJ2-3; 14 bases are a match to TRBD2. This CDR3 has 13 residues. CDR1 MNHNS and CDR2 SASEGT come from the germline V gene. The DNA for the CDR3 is TGTGCCAGCAGTGGAGGACTAGCGGGAGGTAGGGATTTT. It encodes CASSGGLAGGRDF.

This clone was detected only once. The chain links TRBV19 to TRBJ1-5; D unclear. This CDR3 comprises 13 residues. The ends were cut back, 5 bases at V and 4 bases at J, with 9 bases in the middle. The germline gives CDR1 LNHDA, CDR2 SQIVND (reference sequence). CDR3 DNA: TGTGCCAGTAGTCCTCTGGTGAATCAGCCCCAGCATTTT. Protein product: CASSPLVNQPQHF. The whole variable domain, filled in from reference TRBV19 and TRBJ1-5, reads DGGITQSPKYLFRKEGQNVTLSCEQNLNHDAMYWYRQDPGQGLRLIYYSQIVNDFQKGDIAEGYSVSREKKESFPLTVTSAQKNPTAFYLCASSPLVNQPQHFGDGTRLSIL.

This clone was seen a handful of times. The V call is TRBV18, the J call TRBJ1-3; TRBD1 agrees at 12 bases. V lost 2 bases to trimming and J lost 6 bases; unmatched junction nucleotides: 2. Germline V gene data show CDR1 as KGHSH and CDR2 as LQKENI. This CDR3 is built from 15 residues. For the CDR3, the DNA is TGTGCCAGCTCACCAAAGGGACAGGGGGCAAACACCATATATTTT. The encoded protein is CASSPKGQGANTIYF.

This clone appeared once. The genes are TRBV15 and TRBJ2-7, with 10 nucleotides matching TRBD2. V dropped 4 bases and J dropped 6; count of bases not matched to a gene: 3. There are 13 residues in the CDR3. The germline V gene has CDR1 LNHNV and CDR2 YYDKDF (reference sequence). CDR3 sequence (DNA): TGTGCCACCAGCACGAGGACTAGCGGCGAGCAGTACTTC. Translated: CATSTRTSGEQYF.

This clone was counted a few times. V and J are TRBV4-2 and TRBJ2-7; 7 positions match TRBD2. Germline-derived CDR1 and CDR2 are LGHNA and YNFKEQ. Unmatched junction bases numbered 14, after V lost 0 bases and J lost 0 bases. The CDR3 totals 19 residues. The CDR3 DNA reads TGTGCCAGCAGCCAAGAATCGGGAATCGGTCGCGGGAGCTCCTACGAGCAGTACTTC. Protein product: CASSQESGIGRGSSYEQYF.